This T cell receptor beta chain was captured in a study of cytomegalovirus exposure and HLA in healthy donors (dated by TCRdb to about 2017). With respect to the entire study: An earlier analysis of some 500 of the donors reported 276 Gb of sequence data and 100 million to 130 million unique TCR beta sequences from roughly 200 million T cells. About 300 gigabases of sequencing data and tens of millions of unique TCR sequences were included in an early release covering roughly 700 HLA-typed donors. The genetic ancestry cluster associated with self-reported Caucasian donors included 70% to 85% of the 300 to 400 genotyped donors. The study was designed to test whether signatures of past pathogen exposure could be identified by cataloging public T cell receptors. The study used immunosequencing to profile the T cell repertoires of under 700 subjects and linked those repertoires to cytomegalovirus serostatus. In addition to the first cohort of approximately 670 subjects, a separate validation cohort of around 110 different subjects was used. High-throughput TCR immunosequencing, statistical association of individual TCRs with disease status, and machine learning were combined to predict cytomegalovirus infection status. To study patterns of TCR occurrence, a later analysis re-analyzed previously published TCR beta repertoires from 700 or so donors and added high-resolution HLA genotyping. The later analysis used no new phenotypic data to find candidate immune exposures, relying instead on TCR beta sequences and their occurrence across donors. In an earlier analysis of more than 550 of the donors, high-throughput TCR beta sequencing was used to judge whether each TCR beta V gene segment behaved as functional or pseudogenic. Alongside the repertoire data, information on donor age, sex, ethnicity and CMV serostatus was compiled. Genome-wide SNP genotypes for about three fifths of the roughly 670 donors were used in a later genetic analysis, which treated that subset as a discovery cohort. All discovery cohort repertoires had been generated on a single sequencing platform. HLA typing included class I and class II loci at four-digit resolution. Typing coverage differed by locus: A, B, C, DRB1 and DQB1 were typed in about 620-640 donors, DQA1 in about 500, DPA1 in some 600, and DPB1 in 472. A few DR-DQ haplotypes were treated as single units for association and clustering because of strong linkage in the cohort. Among around 400 genotyped donors of the cohort, an average of approximately 240,000 unique TCR beta nucleotide sequences were sequenced per donor, about a sixth of them non-productive. General conclusions and limits of the study: Linkage disequilibrium might explain the correlated functional status among segregating V segments, but an unknown experimental factor could not be excluded. HLA typing was unavailable for some donors at each locus, so association tests used only the typed subset. In the study, about 150 TCR beta chains were listed as associated with cytomegalovirus. In a later analysis, several top co-occurrence clusters were reported to appear linked to parvovirus B19, influenza, CMV and Epstein-Barr virus. A later analysis associated 16,951 TCR beta sequences with specific HLA alleles at a false discovery rate of 0.05. In both the original and validation cohorts, the classifier was reported to diagnose cytomegalovirus status with high specificity and sensitivity. The sequencing pipeline was judged likely to have produced a cluster of highly shared sequence variants as a technical artifact. When HLA alleles, especially DR and DQ, strongly co-occurred, TCR associations were difficult to assign to individual alleles. The cohort was sequenced for TCR beta chains only, and without alpha or paired-chain data the features that could be detected were limited. A further reported finding was that TCR beta sequences accurately predicted the HLA-A and HLA-B alleles for most subjects in the first cohort. In a later analysis, the rate of TCR association differed among HLA loci, with DRB1 alleles having the most associated TCRs and HLA-C alleles having the fewest. According to the authors, the approach could potentially be generalized to other disease states and immunological phenotypes. In an earlier analysis of several hundred of the donors, most TCR beta V segments were observed in productive rearrangements about 90% or about 30% of the time, broadly matching IMGT annotations. The presence/absence analyses assumed that sequencing depth was roughly uniform across donors, and that assumption may not be true. Immune exposure information for the cohort was limited to CMV serostatus. The 87-base-pair reads could not distinguish some IMGT-functional V segments, including TRBV6-2 and TRBV6-3, so those segments were excluded. V-gene and J-gene trimming of TCR beta chains was associated with a missense DCLRE1C variant in a later genetic analysis, and the association was replicated in an independent cohort. Over 15 rarely observed V segments, including chromosome 9 orphons, were excluded from the earlier analysis of almost 600 of the donors because counts were too low. According to a later genetic analysis, donors in an Asian-associated ancestry cluster had fewer N-insertions in productive TCRs than the approximately 630-donor mean. In vitro tests confirmed that three of the cytomegalovirus-associated TCR beta chains recognize cytomegalovirus antigens. Compared with equally common non-associated chains, HLA-associated TCR beta chains in a later analysis were more clonally expanded and had lower generation probabilities. According to a later analysis, most CMV-associated TCR beta chains appeared to be HLA-restricted, and the HLA associations seemed to be driven largely by CMV exposure. Most TCR sequences were observed very rarely across donors, whereas some public TCRs were present in many individuals.

In total, roughly 670 healthy bone marrow donors made up the cohort. At the time of sampling, every cohort member was nominally healthy, though immune exposures that went unrecorded were likely present. The donor tested CMV seronegative, placing the donor among the 350 to 400 seronegative members of the cohort. Each donor provided a peripheral blood sample, and peripheral blood mononuclear cells were used for TCR beta sequencing. The Qiagen DNeasy Blood Extraction Kit was used to extract genomic DNA from the blood cell samples. Preparation of the library involved the immunoSEQ multiplex PCR assay. The multiplex PCR relied on a mix of 60 forward primers for TCR Vbeta segments and 13 reverse primers for TCR Jbeta segments. Amplification of the CDR3 region of rearranged TCR beta genes was performed with a multiplex PCR assay on genomic DNA. The amplified TCR beta libraries were sequenced on the Illumina HiSeq System as 87-base-pair reads. Per the source publication's procedure: A later analysis counted 65 million to 90 million unique TCR beta chains across the 650 to 800 repertoires, and some 11 million of these chains were shared by at least two donors. Raw reads were error-corrected and collapsed into unique sequences by a nearest-neighbor algorithm in which closely related sequences were merged to remove PCR and sequencing errors. Alignment of CDR3 sequences to IMGT reference sequences was used to assign V, D and J gene segments. For a sequence to be retained, at least a six-nucleotide match to both a V gene segment and a J gene segment was required. Rearrangements were called productive when the CDR3 lacked stop codons and stayed in frame with V and J; all others were non-productive. CDR3 was defined according to IMGT convention as the region running from the second conserved V-encoded cysteine to the conserved J-encoded phenylalanine. The earlier analysis of 587 of the donors excluded any sequence lacking an unambiguous match to a single V gene segment. An earlier analysis of several hundred of the donors classified V segments as functional when productive rearrangements were above 56.7% and as segregating when the standard deviation between donors was above 5%. A statistical classification framework was developed to diagnose cytomegalovirus status using the catalog of TCR beta chain sequences. V and J gene assignment, in a later analysis, came from comparing TCR nucleotide sequences with IMGT/GENE-DB human TR gene sequences. The TCRdist pipeline was used in a later analysis to assign CDR3 sequences and most-parsimonious VDJ recombination scenarios. A later analysis defined each TCR beta chain by its CDR3 amino acid sequence plus V-gene family, and excluded reads lacking a unique V-gene family. In a later analysis, 450 to 600 highly shared, low-generation-probability nucleotide sequences were removed to address suspected cross-contamination and a sequencing artifact. In a later analysis, a clonal expansion index for each public chain was calculated from normalized within-repertoire ranks of inferred template counts. A later analysis computed generation probabilities with a VDJ recombination model fitted to out-of-frame rearrangements, and checked the results against IGoR. In a later analysis, hypergeometric tests were used to score TCR-TCR, TCR-HLA and TCR-CMV co-occurrence, with a repertoire-size bias correction applied to TCR pairs. False discovery rates were estimated in a later analysis by permuting HLA or CMV assignments 20 times. In a later analysis, co-occurring TCRs were grouped using DBSCAN, and TCRdist sequence similarity was added for clustering within HLA-allele-positive subsets. For co-occurrence clustering, repertoires with fewer than 30,000 or more than 120,000 public chains were excluded, along with five repertoires with anomalous nucleotide sharing. Imported from immuneACCESS, the table was reduced by TCRdb to in-frame sequences with V and J called. These copies leave out some clones; in studies compared against another copy, an unresolved V gene accounts for under half, and the cause of the remainder is not known. The DNA was the basis for D and trimming; V, J and clone size are from that table. The sample data list 150,000 to 200,000 clones, and 81% of these were observed just once. The ten largest clones take up about 1.8% of the sample.

Including the terminal cysteine and phenylalanine, the CDR3 comprises 13 residues. CDR3 DNA is the only sequence kept; it has 39 bases, read in frame from the first base. CDR1 and CDR2, looked up from the germline V gene, are MNHEY and SVGAGI. The junction shows trimming of 5 bases on V and 8 bases on J, plus 15 bases between the germline ends. For this clone: What antigen it recognizes has not been identified. No qualities accompany the bases; no much larger clone lies one base away.

The TCR comes from a man aged 18-30 years in good health and CMV-seronegative. Sequences were obtained from PBMCs. Here the chain combines TRBV6-5 and TRBJ1-2; TRBD1 is a possible D gene, resting on 6 matching bases. The nucleotide sequence is given as TGTGCCAGCAGTACGACCAGGGGCTTAGGCTACACCTTC. It translates as CASSTTRGLGYTF.